The clone carrying this T cell receptor beta chain has only a few counts. Antigen: not known. This sample was taken from a study of CD8 T cells in ankylosing spondylitis. Overall study results and limits: Characteristic of ankylosing spondylitis blood, it appeared, was a TCR beta motif comprising eight highly homologous variants.

TCRdb processed the 5' RACE reads anew with MiXCR; each CDR3 protein has one entry. The profile shows about 540,000 distinct CDR3 sequences, 9.5% to 15% of them singletons. Trimming cost V 5 bases and J 4 bases, with 13 bases left between them. CDR3 length equals 14 residues. The germline CDR1 and CDR2 sequences are SGHTA and FQGNSA. The sequencing sample was made of blood, either unsorted or a sorted T cell fraction (not recorded which). V gene TRBV7-2 combines with J gene TRBJ2-3, with D possibly TRBD2 on 6 matching bases. The TCR was taken from a male donor with ankylosing spondylitis. The CDR3 DNA reads as TGTGCCAGCAGCCTTACCGGGACTTCAGATACGCAGTATTTT. Protein product: CASSLTGTSDTQYF.